The next 30 T cell receptor beta chains were all read from a single sample in a study of Ad26.COV2.S vaccination and SARS-CoV-2 variants. The sample's treatment: roughly 19 received Ad26.COV2.S at low or high dose, single or two shots; 5 received placebo; per-sample allocation not given. The samples date from day 63 after the first vaccine or placebo injection. The data were produced by immunoSEQ multiplex PCR, yet TCRdb's version contains in-frame clones alone and is incomplete. Of around 450,000 clones in the sample, around 90% were seen once. Here the sequenced sample was peripheral blood, taken in a trial of Ad26.COV2.S vaccine versus placebo. These receptors all stem from a person between 18 and 65 years old who received the Ad26.COV2.S COVID-19 vaccine or a placebo.

The gene calls are TRBV28 and TRBJ2-1; D might be TRBD2 (5 bases). Trimming pared 5 bases from V and 4 bases from J, leaving 6 bases between. Germline V gives CDR1 MDHEN, CDR2 SYDVKM. CDR3 length equals 12 residues. CDR3 sequence: CASSLAYNEQFF. CDR3 DNA sequence: TGTGCCAGCAGTCTAGCTTACAATGAGCAGTTCTTC.

The chain uses TRBV21-1 and TRBJ2-1; the D call TRBD1 from the table was never checked on the DNA. TRBV21-1 is deemed a pseudogene. The CDR3 totals 14 residues. The CDR3 protein is CASSNQGAVNEQFF. The CDR3 nucleotides are TGTGCCAGCAGCAACCAGGGGGCAGTCAATGAGCAGTTCTTC.

The chain employs TRBV19 and TRBJ1-2; 9 nucleotides align to TRBD1. The V gene's germline CDR1 is LNHDA and CDR2 SQIVND (reference sequence). Germline trimming cut 8 bases from V and 6 bases from J; bases unmatched to any gene: 1. The CDR3 has 11 residues. The CDR3 DNA reads TGTGCCAGTGGACAGGGGAATGGCTACACCTTC. Protein: CASGQGNGYTF.

This sequence joins TRBV4-3 and TRBJ2-7; 12 positions match TRBD2. The CDR3 sequence is 19 residues long. The V gene end was trimmed by 4 bases and the J gene end by 0 bases; junction bases not matched to a gene: 13. Looked up from germline, CDR1 is LGHNA and CDR2 is YSLEER. The CDR3 protein is CASSPKTSGSPLSSYEQYF. Written as DNA, the CDR3 is TGCGCCAGCAGCCCAAAGACTAGCGGGAGTCCACTCAGCTCCTACGAGCAGTACTTC.

The CDR3 DNA sequence: TGTGCCAGCAGTCGACAGGGTGGCGCTGAAGCTTTCTTT. Protein: CASSRQGGAEAFF. This chain connects TRBV11-2 to TRBJ1-1; 7 bases agree with TRBD1. The V gene end was trimmed by 6 bases and the J gene end by 6 bases; junction bases not matched to a gene: 7. The CDR3 runs 13 residues. The V gene's germline CDR1 is SGHAT and CDR2 FQNNGV.

The J gene is TRBJ1-1, the V gene TRBV5-1; no definite D call. The V gene lost 0 bases and the J gene lost 11 bases, with 14 bases spanning the gap. Per the germline V gene, CDR1 is SGHRS and CDR2 is YFSETQ. The CDR3 covers 13 residues. CDR3 bases: TGCGCCAGCAGCTTGGGGGGAAATCTGGGCGCTTTCTTT. Translating gives CASSLGGNLGAFF.

The chain recombines TRBV27 with TRBJ2-1; the match to TRBD2 covers 9 bases. CDR1 is MNHEY and CDR2 is SMNVEV in the germline V gene (reference sequence). The trim removed 6 bases at V and 6 bases at J, leaving 21 bases unmatched. The CDR3 is 19 residues long. The CDR3 protein is CASSSTGFFSSGKGNEQFF. The CDR3 DNA is TGTGCCAGCAGCTCGACAGGGTTCTTCTCTAGCGGGAAAGGCAATGAGCAGTTCTTC.

As to this clone: Other nucleotide sequences from this sample produce the same CDR3. V usage is TRBV18 and J usage is TRBJ2-2, with D uncertain. Germline CDR1 reads KGHSH; CDR2 reads LQKENI. The CDR3 is made up of 11 amino acids. Trimming shortened V by 0 bases and J by 7 bases, and 0 bases separated the two germline ends. The CDR3 DNA follows: TGTGCCAGCTCACCACCCGGGGAGCTGTTTTTT. Translating gives CASSPPGELFF.

The rearrangement links TRBV18 to TRBJ2-3; TRBD1 is a possible D gene (6 bases). V gave up 6 bases and J gave up 0 bases, with 13 bases separating them. Germline assignment: CDR1 KGHSH and CDR2 LQKENI. This CDR3 contains 15 residues. The CDR3 reads CASSNHQGSTDTQYF. For the CDR3, the DNA is TGTGCCAGCTCCAATCACCAGGGGAGCACAGATACGCAGTATTTT.

This clone has a handful of counts. This chain connects TRBV4-3 to TRBJ2-2; 9 bases align to TRBD1. The CDR3 has 15 residues. Germline V gene lookup returns CDR1 LGHNA and CDR2 YSLEER. Unmatched junction bases numbered 3, after V lost 1 base and J lost 6 bases. CDR3 protein: CASSQGDRVPGELFF. CDR3 nucleotide sequence: TGCGCCAGCAGCCAAGGGGACAGGGTCCCCGGGGAGCTGTTTTTT.

The V and J genes are TRBV2 and TRBJ2-7, with D unclear. This CDR3 is 13 amino acids long. Trimming removed 3 bases at V and 2 bases at J, with 8 bases between. Germline V gene sequence: CDR1 SNHLY, CDR2 FYNNEI. The CDR3 coding sequence is TGTGCCAGCAGTGACGTGGAGACCTACGAGCAGTACTTC. This translates into CASSDVETYEQYF.

The rearrangement links TRBV7-9 to TRBJ1-5, with D maybe TRBD1 (5 bases). This CDR3 contains 12 residues. Trimming cost V 1 base and J 13 bases, with 11 bases left between them. Germline CDR1 and CDR2: SEHNR and FQNEAQ (reference sequence). The DNA for the CDR3 is TGTGCCAGCAGCTTAGAGGGGTTAACTCAGCATTTT. This translates into CASSLEGLTQHF. The complete variable domain, with remaining parts taken from reference TRBV7-9 and TRBJ1-5, reads DTGVSQNPRHKITKRGQNVTFRCDPISEHNRLYWYRQTLGQGPEFLTYFQNEAQLEKSRLLSDRFSAERPKGSFSTLEIQRTEQGDSAMYLCASSLEGLTQHFGDGTRLSIL.

V is TRBV5-1 and J is TRBJ2-3; D is uncertain. Trimming took off 0 bases at V and 4 bases at J, with 6 bases between the two ends. CDR1 SGHRS and CDR2 YFSETQ come from the germline V gene. CDR3 size: 13 residues. The CDR3 DNA sequence: TGCGCCAGCAGCTTGGTTCAGGCAGATACGCAGTATTTT. Translating gives CASSLVQADTQYF.

The rearrangement links TRBV2 to TRBJ2-7; TRBD1 might be the D (6 bases). Germline V gene lookup returns CDR1 SNHLY and CDR2 FYNNEI. This CDR3 has 15 amino acids. Between the trimmed V and J ends, which lost 4 bases and 0 bases, there was a span of 13 bases. The CDR3 here is CASSGEQGDSYEQYF. DNA for the CDR3: TGTGCCAGCAGTGGGGAACAGGGAGACTCCTACGAGCAGTACTTC.

J is TRBJ2-2 and V is TRBV6-1; D is undetermined. The CDR3 runs to 17 residues. V lost 3 bases to trimming and J lost 6 bases, with 20 bases between them. Germline loops: CDR1 MNHNS, CDR2 SASEGT. CDR3 protein: CASSDTLGRFISGELFF. In DNA, the CDR3 is TGTGCCAGCAGTGATACCCTAGGCAGGTTTATCTCCGGGGAGCTGTTTTTT.

The genes are TRBV2 and TRBJ2-7, with a tentative D call TRBD1 (6 bases). V dropped 1 base and J dropped 2 bases, with 12 bases sitting between them. The CDR3 is made up of 15 amino acids. Germline V gene sequence: CDR1 SNHLY, CDR2 FYNNEI. The CDR3 nucleotides are TGTGCCAGCAGTGAAGGGACAGCCTATCCCTACGAGCAGTACTTC. This translates into CASSEGTAYPYEQYF.

In this sample, this clone turned up once. The rearrangement links TRBV18 to TRBJ2-7; D is perhaps TRBD1 (6 bases). CDR1 is KGHSH and CDR2 is LQKENI in the germline V gene. V dropped 6 bases and J dropped 3 bases, with 15 bases sitting between them. This CDR3 contains 14 residues. The CDR3 is CASSRDKGSYEQYF. CDR3 nucleotide sequence: TGTGCCAGCTCTCGGGACAAAGGGAGCTACGAGCAGTACTTC.

This clone has more than one count but fewer than ten. This chain links TRBV7-2 with TRBJ2-2; possible D gene TRBD2, 6 bases. V lost 3 bases and J lost 6, with 14 bases in between. The germline V gene encodes CDR1 SGHTA and CDR2 FQGNSA. The length of the CDR3 is 15 residues. The CDR3 spells CASSFPGRGSGELFF. Written as DNA, the CDR3 is TGTGCCAGCAGCTTTCCCGGGAGAGGTTCCGGGGAGCTGTTTTTT.

The CDR3 sequence: CASSVALRLGQNTEAFF. The CDR3, as DNA: TGTGCCAGCAGCGTAGCCCTGCGACTGGGCCAAAACACTGAAGCTTTCTTT. The V and J genes are TRBV9 and TRBJ1-1; D unclear. Germline values: CDR1 SGDLS, CDR2 YYNGEE. Trimming removed 0 bases at V and 2 bases at J, with 17 bases between. The CDR3 totals 17 residues.

The genes are TRBV24-1 and TRBJ1-2; tentatively, D is TRBD1 (5 bases). This CDR3 contains 15 residues. Germline CDR1 KGHDR, CDR2 SFDVKD. V was shortened by 9 bases and J by 0 bases, with 16 bases between the two germline ends. The DNA for the CDR3 is TGTGCCACCGAGGCCGAACAGGAGACTAACTATGGCTACACCTTC. Its translation: CATEAEQETNYGYTF.

The chain links TRBV28 to TRBJ2-3; D possibly corresponds to TRBD2 (6 bases). The CDR3 sequence is 12 residues long. In germline, CDR1 is MDHEN, CDR2 SYDVKM. Deletions cut 7 bases from V and 6 bases from J, with 11 bases between. CDR3 loop: CASTISGDTQYF. The CDR3 DNA reads TGTGCCAGCACCATCAGCGGGGATACGCAGTATTTT.

This chain links TRBV11-3 with TRBJ2-7; no definite D call. Deletions cut 9 bases from V and 0 bases from J, with 12 bases between. The V gene's germline CDR1 is SGHNT and CDR2 YENEEA. The CDR3 runs 13 residues. The CDR3 nucleotides read TGTGCCAGTCCTGGTCAAGCCTCCTACGAGCAGTACTTC. Its translation is CASPGQASYEQYF. The whole variable domain, remainder taken from reference TRBV11-3 and TRBJ2-7, is EAGVVQSPRYKIIEKKQPVAFWCNPISGHNTLYWYLQNLGQGPELLIRYENEEAVDDSQLPKDRFSAERLKGVDSTLKIQPAELGDSAVYLCASPGQASYEQYFGPGTRLTVT.

The chain recombines TRBV19 with TRBJ1-1; perhaps TRBD1 as D (5 bases). V was clipped by 1 base and J by 0 bases, with 9 bases between them. The CDR3 is 15 amino acids. From germline, CDR1 is LNHDA and CDR2 SQIVND (reference sequence). CDR3 DNA: TGTGCCAGTAGTATAGGCAGGGCGATGAACACTGAAGCTTTCTTT. Residues: CASSIGRAMNTEAFF.

This chain uses TRBV9 with TRBJ2-1; the match to TRBD2 covers 12 bases. The CDR3 length is 15 residues. CDR1 and CDR2 from the germline V gene are SGDLS and YYNGEE. Trimming took 3 bases from V and 8 from J; bases not matched to a gene: 6. The CDR3 sequence: CASSGGTSGHDEQFF. The CDR3 coding sequence is TGTGCCAGCAGCGGGGGGACTAGCGGGCACGATGAGCAGTTCTTC. Filled out from reference TRBV9 and TRBJ2-1, the complete variable domain reads DSGVTQTPKHLITATGQRVTLRCSPRSGDLSVYWYQQSLDQGLQFLIQYYNGEERAKGNILERFSAQQFPDLHSELNLSSLELGDSALYFCASSGGTSGHDEQFFGPGTRLTVL.

This sequence joins TRBV30 and TRBJ2-2; weak D call: TRBD2 (6 bases). The CDR3 sequence is 17 residues long. V was trimmed by 0 bases and J by 3 bases, leaving 17 bases between them. Germline CDR1 and CDR2: GTSNPN and SVGIG (reference sequence). The CDR3 DNA is TGTGCCTGGAGTGTACTGGGACTCCGATTCGACACCGGGGAGCTGTTTTTT. Its protein is CAWSVLGLRFDTGELFF.

The CDR3 sequence: CASGEAGELFF. CDR3 nucleotides: TGTGCCAGCGGAGAGGCCGGGGAGCTGTTTTTT. The chain carries TRBV6-5 and TRBJ2-2; D ambiguous. Germline CDR1 and CDR2: MNHEY and SVGAGI. The CDR3 contains 11 residues. Trimming shortened V by 8 bases and J by 6 bases, and 7 bases separated the two germline ends.

This clone appeared a single time. The V call is TRBV29-1, the J call TRBJ1-5; 9 bases are a match to TRBD1. Germline V CDR1 and CDR2: SQVTM, ANQGSEA. This CDR3 is 15 amino acids long. The ends lost 7 bases at V and 0 bases at J; junction bases unmatched: 7. The CDR3 reads CSARQGGDSNQPQHF. For the CDR3, the DNA is TGCAGCGCGAGACAGGGGGGGGATAGCAATCAGCCCCAGCATTTT.

This clone was seen once. CDR3 sequence reads: CASSPQQGGQFF. The CDR3 DNA follows: TGTGCCAGCAGCCCACAACAGGGTGGGCAGTTCTTC. The chain is built from TRBV3-1 (or the pseudogene TRBV3-2) and TRBJ2-1, with D possibly matching TRBD1 (6 bases). V lost 4 bases and J 12 bases, leaving 13 bases between the germline ends. Germline CDR1 reads LGHDT; CDR2 reads YNNKEL (reference sequence). The CDR3 totals 12 residues.

The V call is TRBV11-3, the J call TRBJ2-2; D might be TRBD1 (5 bases). Trimming pared 3 bases from V and 4 bases from J, leaving 9 bases between. Germline V gives CDR1 SGHNT, CDR2 YENEEA. The CDR3 length is 14 residues. In nucleotides, the CDR3 is TGTGCCAGCAGCTTCGGACACACCACCGGGGAGCTGTTTTTT. It codes for CASSFGHTTGELFF. Using reference TRBV11-3 and TRBJ2-2 for the parts outside the CDR3, the full variable domain is EAGVVQSPRYKIIEKKQPVAFWCNPISGHNTLYWYLQNLGQGPELLIRYENEEAVDDSQLPKDRFSAERLKGVDSTLKIQPAELGDSAVYLCASSFGHTTGELFFGEGSRLTVL.

The chain combines TRBV2 with TRBJ2-2; D uncertain. This CDR3 region has 13 residues. The germline gives CDR1 SNHLY, CDR2 FYNNEI. Trimming took 1 base from V and 6 from J, leaving 6 bases between them. The CDR3 here is CASSEVGSGELFF. DNA for the CDR3: TGTGCCAGCAGTGAAGTAGGGTCCGGGGAGCTGTTTTTT.